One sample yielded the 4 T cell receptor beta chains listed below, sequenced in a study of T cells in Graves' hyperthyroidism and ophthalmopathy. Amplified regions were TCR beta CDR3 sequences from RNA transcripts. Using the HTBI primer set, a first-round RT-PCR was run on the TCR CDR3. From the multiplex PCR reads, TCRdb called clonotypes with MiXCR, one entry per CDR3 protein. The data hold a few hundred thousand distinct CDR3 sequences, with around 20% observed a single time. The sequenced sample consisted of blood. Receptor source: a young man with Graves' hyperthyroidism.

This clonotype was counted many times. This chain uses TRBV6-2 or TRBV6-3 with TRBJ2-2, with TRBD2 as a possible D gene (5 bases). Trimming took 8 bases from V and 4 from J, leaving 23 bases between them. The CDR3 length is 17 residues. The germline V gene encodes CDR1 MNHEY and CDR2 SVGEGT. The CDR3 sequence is CASLNPPGGEGTGELFF. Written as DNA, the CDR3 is TGTGCCAGCCTTAATCCCCCCGGCGGTGAGGGCACCGGGGAGCTGTTTTTT.

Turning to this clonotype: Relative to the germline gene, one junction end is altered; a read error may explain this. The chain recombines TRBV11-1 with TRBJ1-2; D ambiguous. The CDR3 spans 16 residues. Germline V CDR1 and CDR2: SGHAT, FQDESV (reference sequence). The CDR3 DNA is TGTACCAGCAGCTCGCTAGGCGGGATTTCGTCCTATGGCTACACCTTC. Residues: CTSSSLGGISSYGYTF.

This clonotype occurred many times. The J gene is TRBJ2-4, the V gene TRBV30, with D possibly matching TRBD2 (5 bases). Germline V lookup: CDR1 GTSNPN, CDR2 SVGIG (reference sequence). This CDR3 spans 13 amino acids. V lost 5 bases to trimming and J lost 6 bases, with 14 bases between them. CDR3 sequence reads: CAWERTDLNIQYF. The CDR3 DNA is TGTGCCTGGGAGCGGACGGATTTAAACATTCAGTACTTC.

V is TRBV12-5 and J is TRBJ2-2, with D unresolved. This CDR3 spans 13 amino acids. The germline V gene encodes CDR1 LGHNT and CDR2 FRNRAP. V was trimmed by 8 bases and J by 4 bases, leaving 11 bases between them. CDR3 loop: CASSTTPTGELFF. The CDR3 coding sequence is TGTGCTAGTTCCACCACCCCCACCGGGGAGCTGTTTTTT. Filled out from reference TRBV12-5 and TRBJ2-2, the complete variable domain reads DARVTQTPRHKVTEMGQEVTMRCQPILGHNTVFWYRQTMMQGLELLAYFRNRAPLDDSGMPKDRFSAEMPDATLATLKIQPSEPRDSAVYFCASSTTPTGELFFGEGSRLTVL.